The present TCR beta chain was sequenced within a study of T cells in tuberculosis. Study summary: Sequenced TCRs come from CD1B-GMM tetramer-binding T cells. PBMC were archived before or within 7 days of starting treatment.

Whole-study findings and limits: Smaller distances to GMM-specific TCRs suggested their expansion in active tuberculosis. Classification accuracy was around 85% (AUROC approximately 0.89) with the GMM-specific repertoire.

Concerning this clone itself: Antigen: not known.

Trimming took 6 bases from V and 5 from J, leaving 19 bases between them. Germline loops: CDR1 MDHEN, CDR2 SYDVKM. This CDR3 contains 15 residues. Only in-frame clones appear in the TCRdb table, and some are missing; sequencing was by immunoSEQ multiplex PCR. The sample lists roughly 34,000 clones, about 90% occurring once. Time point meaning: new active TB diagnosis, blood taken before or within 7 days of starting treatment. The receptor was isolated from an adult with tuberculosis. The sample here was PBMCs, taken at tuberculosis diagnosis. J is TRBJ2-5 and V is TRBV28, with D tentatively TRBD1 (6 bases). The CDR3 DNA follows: TGTGCCAGCAGCAGATTGACAGTCCAGGGGGAGACCCAGTACTTC. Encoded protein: CASSRLTVQGETQYF.